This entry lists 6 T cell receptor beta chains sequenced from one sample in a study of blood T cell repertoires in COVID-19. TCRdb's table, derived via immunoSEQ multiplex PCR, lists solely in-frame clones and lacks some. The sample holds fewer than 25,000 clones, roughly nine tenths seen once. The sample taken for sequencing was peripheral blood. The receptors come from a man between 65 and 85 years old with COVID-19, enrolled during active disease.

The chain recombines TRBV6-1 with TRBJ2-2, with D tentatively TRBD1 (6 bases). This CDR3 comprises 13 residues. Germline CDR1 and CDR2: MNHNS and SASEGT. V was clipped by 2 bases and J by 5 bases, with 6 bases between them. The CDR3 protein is CASSEQGTGELFF. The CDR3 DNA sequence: TGTGCCAGCAGTGAACAGGGGACCGGGGAGCTGTTTTTT.

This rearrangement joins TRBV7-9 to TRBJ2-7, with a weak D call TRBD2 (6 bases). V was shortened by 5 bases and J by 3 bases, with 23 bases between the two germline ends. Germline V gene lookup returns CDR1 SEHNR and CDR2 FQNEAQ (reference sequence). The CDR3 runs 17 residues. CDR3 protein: CASSPYGTSVEGYEQYF. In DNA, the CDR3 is TGTGCCAGCAGCCCCTATGGGACGTCTGTGGAGGGCTACGAGCAGTACTTC.

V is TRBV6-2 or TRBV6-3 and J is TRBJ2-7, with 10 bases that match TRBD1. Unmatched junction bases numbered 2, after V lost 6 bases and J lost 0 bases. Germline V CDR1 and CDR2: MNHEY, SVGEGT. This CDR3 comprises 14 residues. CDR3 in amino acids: CASSRTGGSYEQYF. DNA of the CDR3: TGTGCCAGCAGCAGGACAGGGGGCTCCTACGAGCAGTACTTC.

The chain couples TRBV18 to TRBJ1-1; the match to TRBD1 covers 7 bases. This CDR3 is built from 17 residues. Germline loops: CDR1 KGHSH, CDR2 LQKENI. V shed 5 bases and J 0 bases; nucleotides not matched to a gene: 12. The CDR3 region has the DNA TGTGCCAGCTCATCAGTACAGGGGAGACTGATGAACACTGAAGCTTTCTTT. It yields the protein CASSSVQGRLMNTEAFF.

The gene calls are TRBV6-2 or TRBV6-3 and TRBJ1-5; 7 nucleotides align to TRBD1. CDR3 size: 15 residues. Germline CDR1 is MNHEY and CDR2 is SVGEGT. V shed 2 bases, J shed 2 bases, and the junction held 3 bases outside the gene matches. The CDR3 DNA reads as TGTGCCAGCAGTTACACTACAGGGGGCAATCAGCCCCAGCATTTT. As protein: CASSYTTGGNQPQHF.

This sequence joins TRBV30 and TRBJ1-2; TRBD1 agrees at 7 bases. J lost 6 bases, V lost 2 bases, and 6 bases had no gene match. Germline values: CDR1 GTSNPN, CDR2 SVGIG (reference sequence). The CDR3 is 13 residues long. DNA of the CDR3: TGTGCCTGGAGTTTTCCAGGGGGGAATGGCTACACCTTC. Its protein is CAWSFPGGNGYTF.